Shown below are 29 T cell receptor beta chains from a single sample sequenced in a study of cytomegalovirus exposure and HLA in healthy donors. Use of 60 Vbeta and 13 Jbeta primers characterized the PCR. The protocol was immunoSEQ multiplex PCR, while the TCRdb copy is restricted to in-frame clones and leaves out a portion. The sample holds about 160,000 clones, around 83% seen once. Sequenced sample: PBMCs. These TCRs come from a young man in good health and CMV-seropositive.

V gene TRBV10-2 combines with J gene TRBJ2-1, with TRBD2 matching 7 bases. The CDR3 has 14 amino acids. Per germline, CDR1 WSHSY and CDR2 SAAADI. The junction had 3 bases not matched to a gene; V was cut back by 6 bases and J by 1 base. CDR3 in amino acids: CASRERGSYNEQFF. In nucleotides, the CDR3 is TGCGCCAGCAGGGAGCGGGGTTCCTACAATGAGCAGTTCTTC.

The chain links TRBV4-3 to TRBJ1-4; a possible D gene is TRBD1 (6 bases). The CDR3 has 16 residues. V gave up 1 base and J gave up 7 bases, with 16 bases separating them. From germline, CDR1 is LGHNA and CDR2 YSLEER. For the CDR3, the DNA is TGCGCCAGCAGCCAAGGGGGGGGGCAAGCGGTTGAAAAACTGTTTTTT. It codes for CASSQGGGQAVEKLFF.

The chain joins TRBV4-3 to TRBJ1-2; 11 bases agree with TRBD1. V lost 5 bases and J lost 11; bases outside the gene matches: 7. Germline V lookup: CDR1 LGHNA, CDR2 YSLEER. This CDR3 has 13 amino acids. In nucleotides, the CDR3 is TGCGCCAGCAGCGATCGCGGACAGGGGGCTTACACCTTC. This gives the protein CASSDRGQGAYTF.

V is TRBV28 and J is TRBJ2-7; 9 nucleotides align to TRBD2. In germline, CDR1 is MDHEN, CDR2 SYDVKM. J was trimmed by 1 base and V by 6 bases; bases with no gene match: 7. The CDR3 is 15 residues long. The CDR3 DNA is TGTGCCAGCAGCCCCTCGACTAGCGGATCCTACGAGCAGTACTTC. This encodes CASSPSTSGSYEQYF.

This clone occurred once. The CDR3: CASSAGSGLAGAEYNEQFF. CDR3 bases: TGTGCCAGCAGCGCCGGTTCGGGACTAGCGGGGGCCGAATACAATGAGCAGTTCTTC. The chain combines TRBV2 with TRBJ2-1; 14 bases agree with TRBD2. This CDR3 is built from 19 residues. The ends lost 6 bases at V and 4 bases at J; junction bases unmatched: 14. The germline gives CDR1 SNHLY, CDR2 FYNNEI.

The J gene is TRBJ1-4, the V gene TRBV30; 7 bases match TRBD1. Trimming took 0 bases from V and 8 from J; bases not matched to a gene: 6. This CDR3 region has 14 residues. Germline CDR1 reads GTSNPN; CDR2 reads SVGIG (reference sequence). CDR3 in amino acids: CAWSVIRQGEKLFF. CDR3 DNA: TGTGCCTGGAGTGTAATTCGACAGGGAGAAAAACTGTTTTTT.

CDR3 loop: CASSHAGAGYEQYF. In DNA form, the CDR3 reads TGCGCCAGCAGCCATGCTGGGGCAGGCTACGAGCAGTACTTC. This chain links TRBV4-3 with TRBJ2-7; D perhaps matches TRBD1 (5 bases). Germline V lookup: CDR1 LGHNA, CDR2 YSLEER. The CDR3 totals 14 residues. V gave up 3 bases and J gave up 3 bases, with 12 bases separating them.

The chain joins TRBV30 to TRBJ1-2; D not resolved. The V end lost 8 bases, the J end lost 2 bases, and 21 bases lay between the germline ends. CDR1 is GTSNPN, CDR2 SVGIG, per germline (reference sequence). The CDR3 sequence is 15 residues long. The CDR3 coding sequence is TGTGCCCTGGGGAGGAGGTACGGGGAGAACTATGGCTACACCTTC. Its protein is CALGRRYGENYGYTF. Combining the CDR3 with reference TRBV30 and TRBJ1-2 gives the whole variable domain SQTIHQWPATLVQPVGSPLSLECTVEGTSNPNLYWYRQAAGRGLQLLFYSVGIGQISSEVPQNLSASRPQDRQFILSSKKLLLSDSGFYLCALGRRYGENYGYTFGSGTRLTVV.

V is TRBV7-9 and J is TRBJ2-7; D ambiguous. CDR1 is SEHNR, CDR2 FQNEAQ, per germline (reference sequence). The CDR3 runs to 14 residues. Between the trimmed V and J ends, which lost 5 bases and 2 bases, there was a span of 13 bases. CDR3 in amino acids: CASSDRARTYEQYF. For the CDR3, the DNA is TGTGCCAGCAGCGATCGTGCGAGGACCTACGAGCAGTACTTC.

For the CDR3, the DNA is TGTGCCAGCAGTGCCCCTAGGTCGGGGTTGGGCAATCAGCCCCAGCATTTT. This gives the protein CASSAPRSGLGNQPQHF. J is TRBJ1-5 and V is TRBV6-1; no clear D gene. The CDR3 consists of 17 residues. Trimming shortened V by 4 bases and J by 2 bases, and 18 bases separated the two germline ends. CDR1 MNHNS and CDR2 SASEGT come from the germline V gene.

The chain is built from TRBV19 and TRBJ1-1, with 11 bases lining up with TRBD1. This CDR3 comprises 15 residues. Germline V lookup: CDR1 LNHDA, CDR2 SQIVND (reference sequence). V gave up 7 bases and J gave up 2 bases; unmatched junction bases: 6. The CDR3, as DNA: TGTGCCAGTACTACCGGGACAGGGGGAAACACTGAAGCTTTCTTT. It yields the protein CASTTGTGGNTEAFF.

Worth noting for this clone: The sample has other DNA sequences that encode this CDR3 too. In nucleotides, the CDR3 is TGTGCCAGCAGTGAATCGGGGGTCTCCAATCAGCCCCAGCATTTT. Residues: CASSESGVSNQPQHF. The genes are TRBV2 and TRBJ1-5; D may be TRBD1 (5 bases). With 2 bases removed from V and 3 bases from J, the gap between germline ends came to 11 bases. Germline V gene lookup returns CDR1 SNHLY and CDR2 FYNNEI. This CDR3 has 15 residues.

The CDR3 bases are TGTGCCAGCAGCCAAGATAGCGGGGGGGCCGGGGAGCAGTTCTTC. Its translation: CASSQDSGGAGEQFF. This rearrangement joins TRBV14 to TRBJ2-1; TRBD2 matches 11 bases. Germline lookup yields CDR1 SGHDN and CDR2 FVKESK. Losses at the gene ends were 0 bases for V and 10 bases for J; bases not matched to a gene: 5. The CDR3 loop spans 15 amino acids.

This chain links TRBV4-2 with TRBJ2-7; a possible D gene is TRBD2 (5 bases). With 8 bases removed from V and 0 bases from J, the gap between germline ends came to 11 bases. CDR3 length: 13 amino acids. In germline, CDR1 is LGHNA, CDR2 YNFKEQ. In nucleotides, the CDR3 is TGTGCCAGCGGACCTGGGAGCTCCTACGAGCAGTACTTC. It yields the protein CASGPGSSYEQYF.

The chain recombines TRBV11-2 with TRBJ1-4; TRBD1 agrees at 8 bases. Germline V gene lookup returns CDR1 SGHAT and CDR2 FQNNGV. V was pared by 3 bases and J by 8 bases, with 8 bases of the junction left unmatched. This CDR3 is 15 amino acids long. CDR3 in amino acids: CASSFGQGGGEKLFF. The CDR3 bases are TGTGCCAGCAGCTTCGGACAGGGTGGTGGCGAAAAACTGTTTTTT. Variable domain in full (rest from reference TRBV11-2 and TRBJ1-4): EAGVAQSPRYKIIEKRQSVAFWCNPISGHATLYWYQQILGQGPKLLIQFQNNGVVDDSQLPKDRFSAERLKGVDSTLKIQPAKLEDSAVYLCASSFGQGGGEKLFFGSGTQLSVL.

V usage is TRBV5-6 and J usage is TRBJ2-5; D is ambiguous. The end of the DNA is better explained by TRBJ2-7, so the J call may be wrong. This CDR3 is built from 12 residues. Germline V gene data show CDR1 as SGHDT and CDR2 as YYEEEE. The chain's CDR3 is CASSFPGYEQYF. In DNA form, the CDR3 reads TGTGCCAGCAGCTTCCCGGGTTACGAGCAGTACTTC.

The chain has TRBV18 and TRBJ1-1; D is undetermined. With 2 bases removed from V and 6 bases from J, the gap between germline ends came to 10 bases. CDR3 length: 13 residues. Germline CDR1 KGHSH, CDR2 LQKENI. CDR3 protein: CASSPVSRSEAFF. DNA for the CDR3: TGTGCCAGCTCACCAGTAAGTCGGTCTGAAGCTTTCTTT.

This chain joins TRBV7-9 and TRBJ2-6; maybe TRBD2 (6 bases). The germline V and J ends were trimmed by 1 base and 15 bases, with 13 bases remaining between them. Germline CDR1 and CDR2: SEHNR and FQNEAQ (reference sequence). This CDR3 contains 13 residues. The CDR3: CASSLVGGSTLTF. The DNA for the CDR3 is TGTGCCAGCAGCTTAGTGGGGGGTTCCACCCTGACTTTC.

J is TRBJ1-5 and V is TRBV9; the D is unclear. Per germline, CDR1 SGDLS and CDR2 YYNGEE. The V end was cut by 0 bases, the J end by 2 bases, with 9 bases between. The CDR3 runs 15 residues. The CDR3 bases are TGTGCCAGCAGCGTAGCGGGGAAGGGCAATCAGCCCCAGCATTTT. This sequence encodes CASSVAGKGNQPQHF.

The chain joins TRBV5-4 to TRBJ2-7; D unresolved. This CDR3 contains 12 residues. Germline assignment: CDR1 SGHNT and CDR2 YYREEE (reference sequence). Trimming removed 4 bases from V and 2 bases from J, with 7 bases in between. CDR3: CASSGPAYEQYF. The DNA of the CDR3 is TGTGCCAGCAGCGGGCCCGCCTACGAGCAGTACTTC.

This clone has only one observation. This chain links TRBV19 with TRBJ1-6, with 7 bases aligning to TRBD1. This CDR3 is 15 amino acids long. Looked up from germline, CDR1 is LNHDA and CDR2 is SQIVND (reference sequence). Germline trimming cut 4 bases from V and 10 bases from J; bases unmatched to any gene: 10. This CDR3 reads CASSTQGSLGSPLHF. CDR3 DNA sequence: TGTGCCAGTAGTACACAGGGGTCTTTGGGATCACCCCTCCACTTT.

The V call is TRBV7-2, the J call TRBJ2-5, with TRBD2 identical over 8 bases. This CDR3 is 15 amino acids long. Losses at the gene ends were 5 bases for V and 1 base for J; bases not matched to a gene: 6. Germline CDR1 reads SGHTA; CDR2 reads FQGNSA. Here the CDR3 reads CASSRTSGAQETQYF. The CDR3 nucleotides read TGTGCCAGCAGCCGTACTAGCGGCGCCCAAGAGACCCAGTACTTC.

CDR3 sequence: CASSLEGGRRDNQPQHF. DNA for the CDR3: TGTGCCAGTAGTCTGGAGGGCGGGAGGAGGGACAATCAGCCCCAGCATTTT. The V call is TRBV19, the J call TRBJ1-5, with unresolved D. The CDR3 extends over 17 amino acids. The V and J ends lost 5 bases and 3 bases respectively, with 20 bases between them. The germline V gene encodes CDR1 LNHDA and CDR2 SQIVND (reference sequence).

CDR3 bases: TGCAGCGTACCGGGGACAGGCATGAACACTGAAGCTTTCTTT. Its protein is CSVPGTGMNTEAFF. The rearrangement uses TRBV29-1 and TRBJ1-1; 8 bases agree with TRBD1. Germline V gene data show CDR1 as SQVTM and CDR2 as ANQGSEA. J lost 0 bases, V lost 6 bases, and 6 bases had no gene match. The CDR3 extends over 14 amino acids.

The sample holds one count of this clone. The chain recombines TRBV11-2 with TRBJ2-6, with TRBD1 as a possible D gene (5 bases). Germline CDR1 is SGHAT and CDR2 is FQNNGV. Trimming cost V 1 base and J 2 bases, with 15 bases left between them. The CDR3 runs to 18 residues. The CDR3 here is CASSLVGRVNAGANVLTF. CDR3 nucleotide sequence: TGTGCCAGCAGCTTAGTCGGCAGGGTGAACGCTGGGGCCAACGTCCTGACTTTC.

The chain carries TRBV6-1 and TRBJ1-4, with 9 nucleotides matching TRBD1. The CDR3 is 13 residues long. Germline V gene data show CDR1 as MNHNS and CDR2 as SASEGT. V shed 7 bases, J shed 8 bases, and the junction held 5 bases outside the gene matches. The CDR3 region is CASKTGGKEKLFF. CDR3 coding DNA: TGTGCCAGCAAAACAGGGGGCAAGGAAAAACTGTTTTTT.

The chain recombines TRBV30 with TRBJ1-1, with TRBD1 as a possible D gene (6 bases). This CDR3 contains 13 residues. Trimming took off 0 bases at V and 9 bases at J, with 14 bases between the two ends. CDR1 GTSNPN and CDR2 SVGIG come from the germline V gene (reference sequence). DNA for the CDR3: TGTGCCTGGAGTGTCGGTGGGGGCCTCAAAGCTTTCTTT. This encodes CAWSVGGGLKAFF. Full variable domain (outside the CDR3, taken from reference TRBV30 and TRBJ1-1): SQTIHQWPATLVQPVGSPLSLECTVEGTSNPNLYWYRQAAGRGLQLLFYSVGIGQISSEVPQNLSASRPQDRQFILSSKKLLLSDSGFYLCAWSVGGGLKAFFGQGTRLTVV.

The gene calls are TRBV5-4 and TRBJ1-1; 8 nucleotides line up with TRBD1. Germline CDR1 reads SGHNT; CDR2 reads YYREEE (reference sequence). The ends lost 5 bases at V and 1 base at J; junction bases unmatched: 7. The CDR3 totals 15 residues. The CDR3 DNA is TGTGCCAGCAGTTACCGGGACAGGAGGAACACTGAAGCTTTCTTT. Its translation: CASSYRDRRNTEAFF.

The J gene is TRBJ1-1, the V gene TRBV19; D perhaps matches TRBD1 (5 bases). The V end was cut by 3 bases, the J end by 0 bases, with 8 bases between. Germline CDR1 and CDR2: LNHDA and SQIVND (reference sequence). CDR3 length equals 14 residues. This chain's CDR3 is CASSIPDMNTEAFF. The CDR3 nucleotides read TGTGCCAGTAGTATCCCGGACATGAACACTGAAGCTTTCTTT.